This T cell receptor beta chain appears in the sequencing data of a study of early T cells in non-severe SARS-CoV-2 infection. Findings and limits, study-wide: Matches to VDJdb favored anti-spike CD8 responses and missed private and CD4 specificities.

On this clonotype itself: The antigen is unknown.

This CDR3 has 14 residues. After removal of 3 bases from V and 5 bases from J, the junction contained 4 bases not matched to a gene. TCRdb recomputed calls from the 5' RACE reads with MiXCR, one row per CDR3 protein. The table shows 60,000 or so distinct CDR3 sequences, with 12% occurring only once. The chain recombines TRBV12-3 or TRBV12-4 with TRBJ1-1, with 9 bases lining up with TRBD1. The clonotype was recovered from an adult who was a healthcare worker with PCR-confirmed SARS-CoV-2 infection or an uninfected control (not recorded which). The specimen was whole blood. The CDR3 loop is CASSFGQGWTEAFF. Written as DNA, the CDR3 is TGTGCCAGCAGTTTCGGACAGGGGTGGACTGAAGCTTTCTTT.